This TCR beta chain was documented in a study of T-cell reconstitution after alpha-beta-depleted transplantation in children. Study results and caveats: Alpha-beta T cells present about two months after transplant were reported to originate from several hundred expanded graft clones. Newly generated T cells supplied most T-cell counts and diversity one year post-transplant. Surviving recipient T cells and thymic progenitors produced the high day-60 TCRbeta diversity seen in some patients.

After removal of 2 bases from V and 5 bases from J, the junction contained 4 bases not matched to a gene. Germline values: CDR1 SGHAT, CDR2 FQDESV (reference sequence). This CDR3 has 15 amino acids. Unique molecular identifiers were used in preparing the TCRbeta library. MiXCR, run by TCRdb on the PCR reads, gives a single entry per CDR3 protein. The sample has about 97,000 distinct CDR3 sequences, 4.5% to 7.5% seen once. This clonotype showed up many times. Antigen: not known. This TCR was sampled from a female patient aged 2-10 years who had a stem cell transplant for Fanconi anemia, so the T cells may come from the graft donor. The sample was PBMCs, mostly from graft donor cells, taken 60 days after TCRalphabeta/CD19-depleted stem cell transplant. V usage is TRBV11-1 and J usage is TRBJ2-1, with 9 bases that match TRBD2. The CDR3 reads CASSLKTSGDNEQFF. The CDR3 DNA sequence: TGTGCCAGCAGCTTAAAGACTAGCGGAGACAATGAGCAGTTCTTC.